This TCR beta chain was observed in a study of Ad26.COV2.S vaccination and SARS-CoV-2 variants. Whole-study findings and limits: Whether participants received vaccine or placebo, their non-spike TCR breadth was similar.

A word on this clone: What it binds is unknown.

Treatment noted: around 19 received Ad26.COV2.S at low or high dose, single or two shots; several received placebo; per-sample allocation not given. Specimen acquisition occurred on day 63 following the initial vaccine or placebo injection. The table came from immunoSEQ multiplex PCR; TCRdb's copy has only in-frame clones and leaves some out. The table includes some 290,000 clones, around four fifths detected once. Germline lookup yields CDR1 SGHKS and CDR2 YYEKEE (reference sequence). CDR3 size: 12 residues. V lost 4 bases, J lost 1 base, and 6 bases lay in between. The rearrangement joins TRBV5-5 to TRBJ2-7; D gene unclear. The TCR originated in a person between 18 and 65 years old who received the Ad26.COV2.S COVID-19 vaccine or a placebo. Sequencing used peripheral blood, obtained in a trial of Ad26.COV2.S vaccine versus placebo. The CDR3 nucleotides read TGTGCCAGCAGCCCACCGTCCTACGAGCAGTACTTC. Translation: CASSPPSYEQYF.